This T cell receptor (beta chain) was obtained from a study of shared clonotypes between healthy human individuals (dated by TCRdb to 2020 to 2022). Study-level background: The cohort included a few men and a couple of women between 18 and 49 years of age. For each donor, CD4 naive and CD4 memory were each run on three plates, CD8 naive on two plates, and CD8 memory on one plate. To estimate repertoire size and how much clonotypes are shared between individuals, the study performed deep sequencing of blood TCR repertoires from roughly five healthy adults. Libraries were prepared and TCR repertoires were sequenced by different laboratories using diverse techniques, in order to increase sequencing depth and limit assay-specific biases. Leukapheresis yielded between about 0.94 and 9.5 billion PBMCs per donor. Points the paper makes about the study in general: Sampling was restricted to blood, and TCR repertoires in tissue are likely to differ from TCR repertoires in blood. Naive subsets generally had larger estimated clonotype richness than memory subsets did. Because the study included only a small number of donors, the genetic and exposure-history diversity represented was limited. Compared with non-shared clonotypes, the clonotypes found in all four sorted-subset donors had higher generation probabilities. Pairwise subsampling indicated that sequencing depth was expected to affect the degree of clonotype sharing among donors. Sharing across a few donors was observed for roughly 5% of naive CD4, less than 4% of naive CD8, around 2.5% of memory CD4, and around 0.42% of memory CD8 clonotypes. Even with the large sequencing depth, rarefaction of the sorted-subset datasets indicated that sequencing was incomplete.

TCR CDR3 regions were amplified from genomic DNA by multiplex PCR using the deep immunoSEQ assay. Extracted genomic DNA from each cell subset was distributed evenly across all wells of several immunoSEQ 96-well plates, and each plate was treated as a replicate. Each replicate PCR for sorted subsets received approximately 200 ng genomic DNA, equal to roughly 29,000 T cell genomes. Purified libraries were quantified with a Qubit 3.0 fluorometer, sized on a Bioanalyzer 2100, and re-quantified with the KAPA Library Quantification kit. A separate single-read 150-cycle Illumina NextSeq 550 flow cell was used to sequence each immunoSEQ 96-well plate. The study's own analysis went as follows. Because only junctional sequences without quality scores were contained in the immunoSEQ output, filtering matching that applied to full-length reads could not be performed. Sequences were annotated with PyIR, a Python wrapper for IgBLAST v1.9, using IMGT germline references to assign V/J genes and CDR3. Reads were removed for weak V/J assignments (E-value above 1e-6), missing CDR3, stop codons, out-of-frame junctions, or ambiguous translated residues. V3J clonotypes were defined as sequences sharing the same inferred V gene, J gene, and CDR3 amino acid sequence. Percentage overlap between repertoires was computed as shared unique clonotypes divided by the size of the smaller repertoire. Repertoire richness was assessed with RTK rarefaction, the Chao1 estimator, and Recon v2.1 estimates of unobserved clonotypes. For all TCRbeta clonotypes obtained by the gDNA method from four donors, generation probabilities were computed with OLGA. TCRdb took this table from immuneACCESS and kept in-frame rearrangements with V and J called. Such tables lack part of the clones; where checked against another copy, unresolved V genes explain under half of the gap, and the rest is unexplained. V and J calls and clone size are given by that table; D and trimming were obtained from the DNA. The sample has 2 million to 2.5 million clones on record, about 94% of them singletons. Around 0.13% of the sample is held by the ten biggest clonotypes.

In the germline V gene, CDR1 corresponds to MRHNA and CDR2 to SNTAGT. Trimming at the junction amounts to 3 bases on V and 4 bases on J, and the germline ends lie 6 bases apart. The CDR3 measures 13 amino acids from cysteine to phenylalanine. Solely the CDR3 DNA is kept, with 39 bases framed from the first base. Healthy HIV-negative adults with no recently reported acute infections or vaccinations were included as donors. Only Caucasian adults living in Nashville, Tennessee, USA were represented among the donors. Magnetic negative selection was used to enrich CD4+ T cells, after which naive cells were positively selected on CD45RA and the negative fraction became the memory subset. Blood was collected by leukapheresis, and PBMCs were isolated by Ficoll-Histopaque density gradient centrifugation and then cryopreserved in liquid nitrogen vapor phase. Analytical flow cytometry was used to check the purity and quantity of each magnetically sorted T cell population. Each sorted fraction had its genomic DNA isolated and then quantified by UV absorbance on a Nanodrop 2000c.

On this clone: Its antigen is still unknown. The input lacks base qualities; no much larger clone sits a single base away.

The rearrangement combines TRBV6-4 with TRBJ2-2; no confident D gene assignment can be made. Sequencing was performed on naive CD4+ T cells sorted from blood. According to the study, the label for this sample's cell subset or site signals: CD45RA+ positively selected. The TCR comes from a man younger than 35 in good health. The CDR3 protein sequence reads: CASSEWPTGELFF. The DNA sequence is as follows: TGTGCCAGCAGTGAGTGGCCCACCGGGGAGCTGTTTTTT.